These 6 T cell receptor beta chains share one sample of origin, sequenced in a study of blood T cell repertoires in COVID-19. Sequencing was performed with immunoSEQ multiplex PCR; in TCRdb, only in-frame clones are kept and a portion is missing. Seen here are roughly 280,000 clones, approximately 91% observed once, and the top ten hold about 11%. Sequencing was done on a sample of peripheral blood. Receptors were obtained from a woman aged 25-40 years with COVID-19, enrolled during active disease.

The rearrangement joins TRBV5-1 to TRBJ2-3, with D possibly matching TRBD2 (5 bases). The V gene lost 1 base and the J gene lost 2 bases, with 11 bases spanning the gap. The CDR3 loop spans 15 amino acids. Germline V lookup: CDR1 SGHRS, CDR2 YFSETQ. CDR3 region: CASSLSGRATDTQYF. As DNA, the CDR3 is TGCGCCAGCAGCTTGTCCGGGCGGGCCACAGATACGCAGTATTTT.

Comments on this clone: This is likely a read error, given that the CDR3 carries no conserved phenylalanine or tryptophan at its end. The DNA is omitted, as the CDR3 cannot be located on it reliably, and the CDR3 follows TCRdb's listing. The J gene is TRBJ1-5, the V gene TRBV28; the D segment call TRBD1 is taken from the table without a DNA check. Inclusive of both ends, the CDR3 amounts to 12 amino acids. Looked up from germline, CDR1 is MDHEN and CDR2 is SYDVKM. CDR3 sequence reads: CASSGGDLLVGI.

The CDR3 DNA sequence: TGTGCCAGCTCACCTGGCAGGCTCGAGCAGTACTTC. Translated, it gives CASSPGRLEQYF. The genes are TRBV18 and TRBJ2-7; D unclear. The germline V and J ends were trimmed by 3 bases and 6 bases, with 9 bases remaining between them. Germline-derived CDR1 and CDR2 are KGHSH and LQKENI. The CDR3 is 12 amino acids.

The rearrangement joins TRBV25-1 to TRBJ2-7; the D is unclear. This CDR3 spans 12 amino acids. Germline lookup yields CDR1 MGHDK and CDR2 SYGVNS. Trimming left V 4 bases short and J 3 bases short, with 7 bases between. The CDR3 DNA sequence: TGTGCCAGCAGTGTGAGTAGCTACGAGCAGTACTTC. The encoded protein is CASSVSSYEQYF.

This chain joins TRBV28 and TRBJ1-1, with no clear D. Germline loops: CDR1 MDHEN, CDR2 SYDVKM. This CDR3 spans 14 amino acids. The germline V and J ends were trimmed by 2 bases and 5 bases, with 12 bases remaining between them. CDR3 DNA sequence: TGTGCCAGCAGTTTAATAGCGGTAGTTACTGAAGCTTTCTTT. Translation: CASSLIAVVTEAFF.

This CDR3 is CAISESGGKHYGYTF. The CDR3, as DNA: TGTGCCATCAGTGAGTCAGGGGGCAAGCACTATGGCTACACCTTC. The chain carries TRBV10-3 and TRBJ1-2, with 7 nucleotides matching TRBD1. V was clipped by 0 bases and J by 3 bases; unmatched bases: 4. Germline V CDR1 and CDR2: ENHRY, SYGVKD. This CDR3 contains 15 residues.